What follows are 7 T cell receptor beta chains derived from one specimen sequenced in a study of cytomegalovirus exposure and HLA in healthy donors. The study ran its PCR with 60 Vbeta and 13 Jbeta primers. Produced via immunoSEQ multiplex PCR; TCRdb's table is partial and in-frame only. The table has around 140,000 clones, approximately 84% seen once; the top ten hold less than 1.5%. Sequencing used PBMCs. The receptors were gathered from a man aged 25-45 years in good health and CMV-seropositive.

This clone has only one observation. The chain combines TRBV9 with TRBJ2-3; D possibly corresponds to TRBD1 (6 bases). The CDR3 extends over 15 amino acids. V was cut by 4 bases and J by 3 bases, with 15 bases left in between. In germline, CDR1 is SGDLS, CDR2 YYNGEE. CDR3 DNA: TGTGCCAGCAGCCCTACCAGCGACAGGACAGATACGCAGTATTTT. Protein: CASSPTSDRTDTQYF.

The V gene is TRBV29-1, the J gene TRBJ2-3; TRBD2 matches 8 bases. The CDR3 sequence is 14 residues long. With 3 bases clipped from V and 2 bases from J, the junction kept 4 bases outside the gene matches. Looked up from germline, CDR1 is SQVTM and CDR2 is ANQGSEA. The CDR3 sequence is CSVDVAGYTDTQYF. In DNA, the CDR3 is TGCAGCGTTGACGTAGCGGGGTACACAGATACGCAGTATTTT.

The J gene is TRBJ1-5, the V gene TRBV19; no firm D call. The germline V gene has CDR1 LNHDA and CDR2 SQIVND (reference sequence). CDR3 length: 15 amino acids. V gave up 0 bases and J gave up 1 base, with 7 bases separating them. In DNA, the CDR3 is TGTGCCAGTAGTATAGATGCTGGCAGCAATCAGCCCCAGCATTTT. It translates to CASSIDAGSNQPQHF. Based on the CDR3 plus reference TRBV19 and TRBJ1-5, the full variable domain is DGGITQSPKYLFRKEGQNVTLSCEQNLNHDAMYWYRQDPGQGLRLIYYSQIVNDFQKGDIAEGYSVSREKKESFPLTVTSAQKNPTAFYLCASSIDAGSNQPQHFGDGTRLSIL.

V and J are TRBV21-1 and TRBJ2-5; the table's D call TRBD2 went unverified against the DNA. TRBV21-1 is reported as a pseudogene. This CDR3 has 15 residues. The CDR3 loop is CASSKGERNQETQYF. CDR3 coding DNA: TGTGCCAGCAGCAAAGGGGAGAGAAACCAAGAGACCCAGTACTTC.

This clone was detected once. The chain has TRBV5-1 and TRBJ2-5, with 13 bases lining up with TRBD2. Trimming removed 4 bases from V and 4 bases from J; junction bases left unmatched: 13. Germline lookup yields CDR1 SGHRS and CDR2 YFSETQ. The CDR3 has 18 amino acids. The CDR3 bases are TGCGCCAGCAGCATAAATAGGGGGACTAGCGGGACCCGAGAGACCCAGTACTTC. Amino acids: CASSINRGTSGTRETQYF.

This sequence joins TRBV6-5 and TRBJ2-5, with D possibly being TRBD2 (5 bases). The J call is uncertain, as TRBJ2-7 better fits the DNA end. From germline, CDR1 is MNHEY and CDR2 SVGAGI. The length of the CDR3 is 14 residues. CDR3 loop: CASSYDGVGYEQYF. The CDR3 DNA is TGTGCCAGCAGTTACGACGGGGTCGGCTACGAGCAGTACTTC.

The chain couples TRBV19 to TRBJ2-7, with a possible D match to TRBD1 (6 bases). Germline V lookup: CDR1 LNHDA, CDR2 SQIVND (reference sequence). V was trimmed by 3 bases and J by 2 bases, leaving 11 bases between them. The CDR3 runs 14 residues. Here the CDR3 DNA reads TGTGCCAGTAGTATGGGCAGGGGAGCCTACGAGCAGTACTTC. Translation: CASSMGRGAYEQYF.